A single sample gave rise to the 19 T cell receptor beta chains below, sequenced in a study of cytomegalovirus exposure and HLA in healthy donors. Both 60 Vbeta primers and 13 Jbeta primers went into the PCR. The protocol was immunoSEQ multiplex PCR, while the TCRdb copy is restricted to in-frame clones and leaves out a portion. The repertoire includes under 200,000 clones, approximately 85% of them detected once, and around a tenth sits in the top ten. Sequencing input: PBMCs. Receptor source: a man aged 18 to 29 in good health and CMV-seropositive.

This clone was detected only a few times. This sample also contains other DNA sequences that code for the same CDR3. The chain has TRBV4-1 and TRBJ1-1; D call uncertain. Per the germline V gene, CDR1 is MGHRA and CDR2 is YSYEKL. The CDR3 spans 16 residues. Deletions cut 1 base from V and 4 bases from J, with 16 bases between. The CDR3 region is CASSQGSGIGSTEAFF. The DNA of the CDR3 is TGCGCCAGCAGCCAAGGATCGGGAATCGGTTCCACTGAAGCTTTCTTT.

This clone occurred once. V usage is TRBV29-1 and J usage is TRBJ2-5; D remains ambiguous. The V gene's germline CDR1 is SQVTM and CDR2 ANQGSEA. Deletions cut 2 bases from V and 3 bases from J, with 13 bases between. The CDR3 consists of 14 residues. The CDR3 region is CSVETWQEKETQYF. CDR3 DNA: TGCAGCGTTGAAACCTGGCAGGAAAAAGAGACCCAGTACTTC.

The chain uses TRBV19 and TRBJ1-5; D unclear. The CDR3 runs to 15 residues. CDR1 is LNHDA and CDR2 is SQIVND in the germline V gene (reference sequence). V was trimmed by 5 bases and J by 3 bases, leaving 14 bases between them. CDR3 nucleotides: TGTGCCAGTAGTTTAGGACTGCCTCCCAATCAGCCCCAGCATTTT. Encoded protein: CASSLGLPPNQPQHF.

Note on this clone: The sample carries other DNA sequences with the same CDR3. V is TRBV4-1 and J is TRBJ2-5; tentatively, D is TRBD2 (5 bases). The germline CDR1 and CDR2 sequences are MGHRA and YSYEKL. The V end lost 1 base, the J end lost 1 base, and 10 bases lay between the germline ends. CDR3 length equals 15 residues. The CDR3 protein is CASSQGEPPQETQYF. CDR3 DNA: TGCGCCAGCAGCCAAGGGGAGCCCCCCCAAGAGACCCAGTACTTC.

This chain uses TRBV5-1 with TRBJ2-7; D is perhaps TRBD2 (6 bases). The CDR3 extends over 12 amino acids. Trimming cost V 4 bases and J 9 bases, with 14 bases left between them. The germline V gene encodes CDR1 SGHRS and CDR2 YFSETQ. CDR3 loop: CASSLDLGGQYF. CDR3 sequence (DNA): TGCGCCAGCAGCCTCGACTTGGGGGGGCAGTACTTC.

The CDR3, as DNA: TGTGCCAGCAGTTATGGGGTGGACAGGGATCGAGATACGCAGTATTTT. This translates into CASSYGVDRDRDTQYF. V is TRBV6-5 and J is TRBJ2-3; 8 bases are a match to TRBD1. V lost 3 bases, J lost 5 bases, and 10 bases stayed unmatched. This CDR3 spans 16 amino acids. Germline assignment: CDR1 MNHEY and CDR2 SVGAGI.

The chain combines TRBV2 with TRBJ2-3; maybe TRBD1 (6 bases). The CDR3 sequence is 14 residues long. V was shortened by 7 bases and J by 3 bases, with 14 bases between the two germline ends. Germline V gene data show CDR1 as SNHLY and CDR2 as FYNNEI. CDR3 sequence: CASMGQEVTDTQYF. The CDR3 bases are TGTGCCAGCATGGGACAAGAGGTTACAGATACGCAGTATTTT. Full variable domain (rest looked up from reference TRBV2 and TRBJ2-3): EPEVTQTPSHQVTQMGQEVILRCVPISNHLYFYWYRQILGQKVEFLVSFYNNEISEKSEIFDDQFSVERPDGSNFTLKIRSTKLEDSAMYFCASMGQEVTDTQYFGPGTRLTVL.

This chain joins TRBV10-1 and TRBJ2-3, with D possibly matching TRBD1 (6 bases). V was pared by 0 bases and J by 8 bases, with 15 bases between. Per the germline V gene, CDR1 is WNHNN and CDR2 is SYGVQD (reference sequence). The CDR3 loop spans 15 amino acids. CDR3 DNA sequence: TGCGCCAGCAGTGAGTCGACGAACCTCAGGGGTACGCAGTATTTT. It specifies CASSESTNLRGTQYF.

V and J are TRBV27 and TRBJ2-3, with D possibly being TRBD2 (6 bases). V lost 2 bases and J lost 2, with 14 bases in between. The germline V gene has CDR1 MNHEY and CDR2 SMNVEV (reference sequence). This CDR3 is built from 16 residues. Here the CDR3 reads CASSLLSGQYTDTQYF. Written as DNA, the CDR3 is TGTGCCAGCAGTTTACTTAGCGGACAATACACAGATACGCAGTATTTT.

This sequence joins TRBV25-1 and TRBJ2-7; 9 bases are a match to TRBD1. V gave up 6 bases and J gave up 7 bases; unmatched junction bases: 10. CDR1 MGHDK and CDR2 SYGVNS come from the germline V gene. The CDR3 spans 14 residues. The CDR3 region has the DNA TGTGCCAGCAGGGGGCCGGGACAGGGAGTAGAGCAGTACTTC. Its protein product is CASRGPGQGVEQYF.

About this clone: The CDR3 end shows no conserved phenylalanine or tryptophan, and so a read error is likely. The chain recombines TRBV10-3 with TRBJ2-7; 7 nucleotides agree with TRBD2. The CDR3 has 13 residues. The J segment lost 6 bases and the V segment lost 8 bases, leaving 10 bases of the junction unmatched. CDR1 and CDR2 from the germline V gene are ENHRY and SYGVKD. CDR3 region: CAIGGLRGSEQYL. CDR3 nucleotide sequence: TGTGCCATCGGGGGACTGCGGGGGAGCGAGCAGTACCTC.

The table lists this clone with a few counts. This sequence joins TRBV7-9 and TRBJ2-7; perhaps TRBD1 as D (6 bases). Trimming cost V 3 bases and J 3 bases, with 21 bases left between them. CDR3 length: 17 residues. Germline V CDR1 and CDR2: SEHNR, FQNEAQ (reference sequence). The DNA for the CDR3 is TGTGCCAGCAGCTTGCTACCCACTGGAGCAGGGGACTACGAGCAGTACTTC. Encoded protein: CASSLLPTGAGDYEQYF. The variable domain in full, completed from reference TRBV7-9 and TRBJ2-7, reads DTGVSQNPRHKITKRGQNVTFRCDPISEHNRLYWYRQTLGQGPEFLTYFQNEAQLEKSRLLSDRFSAERPKGSFSTLEIQRTEQGDSAMYLCASSLLPTGAGDYEQYFGPGTRLTVT.

The chain employs TRBV30 and TRBJ1-4; perhaps TRBD1 as D (5 bases). Trimming shortened V by 5 bases and J by 11 bases, and 15 bases separated the two germline ends. Germline V lookup: CDR1 GTSNPN, CDR2 SVGIG (reference sequence). The CDR3 is 12 amino acids. This CDR3 reads CAWGANGGKLFF. The CDR3 DNA reads as TGTGCCTGGGGGGCCAATGGGGGGAAACTGTTTTTT.

In this sample, this clone turned up a few times. The J gene is TRBJ1-2, the V gene TRBV6-1; 8 bases match TRBD1. CDR3 size: 14 residues. Germline V lookup: CDR1 MNHNS, CDR2 SASEGT. The V and J ends lost 5 bases and 4 bases, in that order; junction bases with no gene match: 6. The CDR3 here is CASSIGQGSYGYTF. Written as DNA, the CDR3 is TGTGCCAGCAGTATTGGACAGGGAAGCTATGGCTACACCTTC.

The rearrangement joins TRBV11-3 to TRBJ2-1; 8 positions match TRBD2. The V gene's germline CDR1 is SGHNT and CDR2 YENEEA. This CDR3 has 13 amino acids. The ends lost 5 bases at V and 12 bases at J; junction bases unmatched: 9. CDR3 coding DNA: TGTGCCAGCAGCCCCGGGGGGGAATTCGGGCAGTTCTTC. Amino acids: CASSPGGEFGQFF. Full variable domain (rest looked up from reference TRBV11-3 and TRBJ2-1): EAGVVQSPRYKIIEKKQPVAFWCNPISGHNTLYWYLQNLGQGPELLIRYENEEAVDDSQLPKDRFSAERLKGVDSTLKIQPAELGDSAVYLCASSPGGEFGQFFGPGTRLTVL.

The V and J genes are TRBV6-6 and TRBJ1-2; D unresolved. The CDR3 sequence is 14 residues long. Per the germline V gene, CDR1 is MNHNY and CDR2 is SVGAGI (reference sequence). Trimming pared 7 bases from V and 0 bases from J, leaving 12 bases between. CDR3 nucleotide sequence: TGTGCCAGCACTGCGGCACCAACTAACTATGGCTACACCTTC. It codes for CASTAAPTNYGYTF.

The chain combines TRBV19 with TRBJ2-7; D gene unclear. This CDR3 spans 14 amino acids. Trimming removed 1 base from V and 6 bases from J, with 13 bases in between. Germline CDR1 LNHDA, CDR2 SQIVND (reference sequence). The CDR3 DNA sequence: TGTGCCAGTAGTATAGGAACGACACCGACCGAGCAGTACTTC. Its translation: CASSIGTTPTEQYF. The complete variable domain, with remaining parts taken from reference TRBV19 and TRBJ2-7, reads DGGITQSPKYLFRKEGQNVTLSCEQNLNHDAMYWYRQDPGQGLRLIYYSQIVNDFQKGDIAEGYSVSREKKESFPLTVTSAQKNPTAFYLCASSIGTTPTEQYFGPGTRLTVT.

The rearrangement joins TRBV18 to TRBJ1-2; D call uncertain. The CDR3 has 14 residues. The ends were cut back, 2 bases at V and 6 bases at J, with 13 bases in the middle. Germline V CDR1 and CDR2: KGHSH, LQKENI. CDR3 loop: CASSPIQRPDGYTF. CDR3 in DNA: TGTGCCAGCTCACCAATTCAGCGCCCCGATGGCTACACCTTC.

This clone was counted a few times. The chain has TRBV5-6 and TRBJ2-7; 10 bases agree with TRBD1. Germline loops: CDR1 SGHDT, CDR2 YYEEEE. There are 15 residues in the CDR3. The J segment lost 12 bases and the V segment lost 2 bases, leaving 14 bases of the junction unmatched. The CDR3 region is CASSLLANGDRGSYF. The CDR3 nucleotides read TGTGCCAGCAGCTTACTTGCCAACGGGGACAGGGGATCGTACTTC.